This T cell receptor beta chain is from a study of blood T cells in healthy people across ages. This clonotype was detected only a few times. The CDR3 totals 13 residues. V dropped 0 bases and J dropped 4 bases, with 6 bases sitting between them. Germline V gives CDR1 MGHRA, CDR2 YSYEKL. A second PCR, run for about 7 to 11 cycles, used a sample-barcoded 5' primer plus a J-beta primer mix. The template-switch adaptor, which had 12 random nucleotides, put a tag on each cDNA molecule. Each sample provided no less than 3 million CDR3-containing paired-end reads. Each CDR3 protein is one row after TCRdb ran MiXCR on the 5' RACE reads. The sample shows 1 million or so distinct CDR3 sequences, more than 35% of them seen only once.

The source of this sequence is a woman aged 55-75 years in good health. This rearrangement joins TRBV4-1 to TRBJ2-5; D is ambiguous. The sample was blood. The CDR3 protein is CASSQDVRETQYF. CDR3 DNA: TGCGCCAGCAGCCAAGACGTGCGAGAGACCCAGTACTTC.